This T cell receptor (beta chain) was sequenced in a study of neoadjuvant nivolumab and ipilimumab in lung cancer (dated by TCRdb to 2018 to 2020). The study in broad terms: Nivolumab was administered intravenously at 3 mg/kg on days 1, 15 and 29, and in the combination arm ipilimumab 1 mg/kg was added on day 1 only. The major pathologic response (MPR) rate in the intention-to-treat population in each study arm was designated as the primary trial endpoint. In the trial, 40 to 45 patients with operable NSCLC were treated, of whom some 23 were randomized to nivolumab monotherapy and roughly 21 to nivolumab plus ipilimumab. TCR repertoires in pretherapy (baseline) peripheral blood were compared with TCR repertoires in tumors resected at surgery after neoadjuvant immune checkpoint blockade. Matched pretherapy and resected tumor pairs were analyzed for seven patients: four treated with nivolumab and three with nivolumab plus ipilimumab. Points the paper makes about the study in general: A positive correlation was observed between pretherapy blood TCR richness and richness in tumors resected after neoadjuvant therapy (Spearman R ~ 0.8). Greater TCR richness and clonality were observed in resected tumors than in tumor-adjacent uninvolved lung, and increases were observed in more dual-therapy-treated tumors. From pretherapy to surgery, tumor T-cell richness and clonality increased in three of three dual-therapy tumors but in only two of four nivolumab-treated tumors. A small number of samples underwent TCR sequencing. No significant correlation was found between TCR clonality and pathologic tumor regression, and only one major-pathologic-response sample was available for the clonality analysis.

With regard to this clone: Its antigen specificity is not known. There are no base qualities to consult, and no much larger clone falls within one base.

The receptor library was made with the immunoSEQ multiplex PCR assay. As for the authors' bioinformatics: Repertoires were summarized in terms of richness and clonality, and significantly expanded and contracted clones between pre- and post-therapy samples were identified. This immuneACCESS table, as held by TCRdb, lists in-frame sequences with V and J called but not all clones. Of the missing ones, under half trace to an unresolved V gene in checked studies; the others have no known cause. The V and J calls and clone size are taken from that table; D and trimming were inferred from the DNA. This sample holds approximately 7,000 clones; approximately 80% were observed only once. The leading ten clones occupy 4.5% to 5.5% of the sample. What this sample's time point label stands for: at surgical resection after neoadjuvant nivolumab +/- ipilimumab. Samples came from the phase 2 randomized NEOSTAR trial, which tested neoadjuvant nivolumab or nivolumab plus ipilimumab followed by surgery in operable NSCLC.

Sequences were derived from tumor tissue, sampled after neoadjuvant nivolumab, alone or with ipilimumab, at or shortly before surgery. The sequence was collected from an adult with non-small cell lung cancer.

In nucleotide form, the sequence is TGTGCCAGCAGACTTCCCGCGACCGGCCTCCGGGGCTACACCTTC. Its amino acids are CASRLPATGLRGYTF. The V gene is TRBV7-2 and the J gene is TRBJ1-2, with the D gene too uncertain to name. The CDR3 sequence holds 15 residues, the cysteine and phenylalanine included. Just CDR3 DNA is preserved here, 45 bases in frame from base 1. CDR1 and CDR2 were assigned from the germline V gene as SGHTA and FQGNSA. Trimming at the junction amounts to 6 bases on V and 8 bases on J, and the germline ends lie 22 bases apart.